This T cell receptor (beta chain) came from a study of cytomegalovirus exposure and HLA in healthy donors. Points from the study as a whole: Most TCRs appeared rarely, but some public TCRs recurred in many donors. It was confirmed in vitro that a few of the CMV-associated chains were specific for CMV antigens. Accounts indicate the classifier identified cytomegalovirus status with strong specificity and sensitivity.

Turning to this clone: Its antigen is unidentified.

The ends were cut back, 7 bases at V and 4 bases at J, with 8 bases in the middle. The CDR3 extends over 11 amino acids. CDR1 and CDR2 from the germline V gene are SQVTM and ANQGSEA. Clones were sequenced by immunoSEQ multiplex PCR, and TCRdb holds only the in-frame ones, with some missing. The data show just under 65,000 clones, 85% to 95% seen once. The sample was PBMCs. The rearrangement links TRBV29-1 to TRBJ2-1; D ambiguous. The sequence was obtained from a woman between 18 and 29 years old in good health and CMV-seropositive. The CDR3 region is CSAQLYNEQFF. The CDR3 nucleotides are TGCAGCGCTCAACTTTACAATGAGCAGTTCTTC.